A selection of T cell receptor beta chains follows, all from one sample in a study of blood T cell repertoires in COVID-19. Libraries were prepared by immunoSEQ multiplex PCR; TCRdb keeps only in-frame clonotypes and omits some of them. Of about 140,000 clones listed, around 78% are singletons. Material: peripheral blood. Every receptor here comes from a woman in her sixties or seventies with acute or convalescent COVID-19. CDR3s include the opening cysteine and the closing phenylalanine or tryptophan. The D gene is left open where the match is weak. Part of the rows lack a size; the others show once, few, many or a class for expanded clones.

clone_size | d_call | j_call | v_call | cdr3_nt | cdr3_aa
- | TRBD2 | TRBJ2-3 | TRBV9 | TGTGCCAGCACGAGGACTAGCGGGAGGGCAGATACGCAGTATTTT | CASTRTSGRADTQYF
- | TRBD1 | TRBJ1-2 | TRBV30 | TGTGCCTGGGAACGGACAGGTTTTCTTGGCTACACCTTC | CAWERTGFLGYTF
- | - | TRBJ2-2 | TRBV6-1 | TGTGCCAGCAGTGGAGAGATGGGACTCTCAAACACCGGGGAGCTGTTTTTT | CASSGEMGLSNTGELFF
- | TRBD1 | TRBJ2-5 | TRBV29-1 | TGCAGCGTTGAGGGGGACAGGATGCTCCAAGAGACCCAGTACTTC | CSVEGDRMLQETQYF
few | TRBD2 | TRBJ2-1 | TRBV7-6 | TGTGCCAGCAGCTATATACTCTCAGGCCTAGCGGAAGACAATGAGCAGTTCTTC | CASSYILSGLAEDNEQFF
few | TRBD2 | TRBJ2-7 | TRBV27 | TGTGCCAGCAGTTTTTCGCCAAGCGGGAGCAGCGAGCAGTACTTC | CASSFSPSGSSEQYF
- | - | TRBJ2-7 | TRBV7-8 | TGTGCCAGCAGACCAGGCACAGACGAGCAGTACTTC | CASRPGTDEQYF
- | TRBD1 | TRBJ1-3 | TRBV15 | TGTGCCACCAGCAGATTTCCCGGAACTAACAGGGGGAGAAACACCATATATTTT | CATSRFPGTNRGRNTIYF
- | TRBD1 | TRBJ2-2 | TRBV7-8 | TGTGCCAACCTGAGGGGGCAGGGAAGCACCGGGGAGCTGTTTTTT | CANLRGQGSTGELFF
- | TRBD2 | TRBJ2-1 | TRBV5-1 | TGCGCCAGCAGCTTGTTATCTAGCGGGAGCCACAATGAGCAGTTCTTC | CASSLLSSGSHNEQFF
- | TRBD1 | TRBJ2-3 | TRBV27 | TGTGCCAGCAGTGACGGGACAGCTAGCACAGATACGCAGTATTTT | CASSDGTASTDTQYF
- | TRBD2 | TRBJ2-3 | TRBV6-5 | TGTGCAGCGGGAACGGGGGACACAGATACGCAGTATTTT | CAAGTGDTDTQYF
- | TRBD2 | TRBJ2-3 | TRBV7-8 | TGTGCCAGCAGCTCCCGAGGCTGGCGGGAGGTAACAGATACGCAGTATTTT | CASSSRGWREVTDTQYF
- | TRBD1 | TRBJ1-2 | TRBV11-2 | TGTGCCAGCAGCTGGGACAGGGTAGGCAATTGGGATGGCTACACCTTC | CASSWDRVGNWDGYTF
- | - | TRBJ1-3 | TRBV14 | TGTGCCAGCAGCCAAGGAGTTATAAGCGGAAACACCATATATTTT | CASSQGVISGNTIYF
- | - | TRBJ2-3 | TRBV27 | TGTGCCAGCAGTTTTGCGGTTTGGCCGCAGTATTTT | CASSFAVWPQYF
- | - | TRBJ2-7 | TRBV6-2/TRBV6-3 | TGTGCCAGCAGTTACGGAGGGTCCCGATTCTCCTACGAGCAGTACTTC | CASSYGGSRFSYEQYF
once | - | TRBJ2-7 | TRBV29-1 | TGCAGCGTTGGTGGGGTAGCGCTCTACGAGCAGTACTTC | CSVGGVALYEQYF
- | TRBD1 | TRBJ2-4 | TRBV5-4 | TGTGCCAGCAGCCCCTTTTTGACCCGGGACAGGATCGGTAAAAACATTCAGTACTTC | CASSPFLTRDRIGKNIQYF
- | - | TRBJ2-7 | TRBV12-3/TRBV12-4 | TGTGCCAGCAGAATTACAGGGAACTACGAGCAGTACTTC | CASRITGNYEQYF
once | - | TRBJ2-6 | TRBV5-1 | TGCGCCAGCAGCGGAGCGGGCTCTGGGGCCAACGTCCTGACTTTC | CASSGAGSGANVLTF
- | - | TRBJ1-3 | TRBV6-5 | TGTGCCAGCAGTTTGCAGGGATCCTCTGGAAACACCATATATTTT | CASSLQGSSGNTIYF
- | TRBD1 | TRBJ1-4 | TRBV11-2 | TGTGCCAGCAGCCTCGGACAGGGGGCAGAAAAACTGTTTTTT | CASSLGQGAEKLFF
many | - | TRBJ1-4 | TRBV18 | TGTGCCAGCTCACCGCTCTTTCGGGGTTCTAACGAAAAACTGTTTTTT | CASSPLFRGSNEKLFF
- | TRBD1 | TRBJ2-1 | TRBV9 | TGTGCCAGCAGCGTAGGGTTAGTAAGGGACAGGGCGGGAGAGCAGTTCTTC | CASSVGLVRDRAGEQFF
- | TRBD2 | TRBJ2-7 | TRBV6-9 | TGTGCCAGCAGCCCCTTACCGGGACTAGTCCTTTACGAGCAGTACTTC | CASSPLPGLVLYEQYF
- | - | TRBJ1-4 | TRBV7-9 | TGTGCCAGCAGCTTAGCAGGGGAGGCGCAAAAACTGTTTTTT | CASSLAGEAQKLFF
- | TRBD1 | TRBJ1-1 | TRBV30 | TGTGCCTTTAACAGGGGGTCGGCTGAAGCTTTCTTT | CAFNRGSAEAFF
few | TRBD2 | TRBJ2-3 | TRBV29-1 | TGCAGCGTTGAAATTAGCGGGGACAGCACAGATACGCAGTATTTT | CSVEISGDSTDTQYF
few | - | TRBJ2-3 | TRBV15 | TGTGCCACCAGCGGCATGGATACGCAGTATTTT | CATSGMDTQYF
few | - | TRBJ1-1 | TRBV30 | TGTGCCTGGGGCAAAGTCAGGGTCGGTACTGAAGCTTTCTTT | CAWGKVRVGTEAFF
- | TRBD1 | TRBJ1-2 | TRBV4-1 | TGCGCCAGCAGCCAAGATCTAGGGACAGGGGGCGACTATGGCTACACCTTC | CASSQDLGTGGDYGYTF
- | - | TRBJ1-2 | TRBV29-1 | TGCAGCGTGGACGGACAGAATGCTAACTATGGCTACACCTTC | CSVDGQNANYGYTF
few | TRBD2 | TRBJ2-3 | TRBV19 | TGTGCCAGCCGAATAGCGGGAGGGGCAGATACGCAGTATTTT | CASRIAGGADTQYF
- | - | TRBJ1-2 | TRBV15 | TGTGCCACCAGCCCAAGGTGGGCGCGTGGCTACACCTTC | CATSPRWARGYTF
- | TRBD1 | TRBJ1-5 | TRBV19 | TGTGCCAGTAGTATCGGAGGAGGACAGGGTCAGCCCCAGCATTTT | CASSIGGGQGQPQHF
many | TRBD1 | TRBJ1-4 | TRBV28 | TGTGCCAGCAGTCCCGGACAGGCAACTAATGAAAAACTGTTTTTT | CASSPGQATNEKLFF
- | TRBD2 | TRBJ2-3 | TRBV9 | TGTGCCAGCAGCGTCCTGGCGGGAGGGCGGACTAGCACAGATACGCAGTATTTT | CASSVLAGGRTSTDTQYF
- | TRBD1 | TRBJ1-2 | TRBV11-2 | TGTGCCAGCAGCTGGCGGGACAGGGGGAACTATGGCTACACCTTC | CASSWRDRGNYGYTF
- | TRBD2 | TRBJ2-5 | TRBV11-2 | TGTGCCAGCAGCTTAAGGACTAGCGGACGTCGAGAGACCCAGTACTTC | CASSLRTSGRRETQYF